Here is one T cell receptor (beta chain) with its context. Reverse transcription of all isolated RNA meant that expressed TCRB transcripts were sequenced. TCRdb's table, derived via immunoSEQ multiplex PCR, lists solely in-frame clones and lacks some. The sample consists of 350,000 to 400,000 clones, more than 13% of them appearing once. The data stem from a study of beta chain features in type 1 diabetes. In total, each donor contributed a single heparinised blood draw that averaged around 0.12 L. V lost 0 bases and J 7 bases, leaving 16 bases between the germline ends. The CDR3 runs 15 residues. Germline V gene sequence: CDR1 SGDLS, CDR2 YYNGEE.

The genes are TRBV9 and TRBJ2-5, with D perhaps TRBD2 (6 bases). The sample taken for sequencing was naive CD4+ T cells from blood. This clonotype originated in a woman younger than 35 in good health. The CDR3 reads CASSVDVGGSATQYF. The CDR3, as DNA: TGTGCCAGCAGCGTAGACGTCGGGGGATCCGCGACCCAGTACTTC. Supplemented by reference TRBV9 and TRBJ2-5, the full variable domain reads DSGVTQTPKHLITATGQRVTLRCSPRSGDLSVYWYQQSLDQGLQFLIQYYNGEERAKGNILERFSAQQFPDLHSELNLSSLELGDSALYFCASSVDVGGSATQYFGPGTRLLVL.